This is a list of T cell receptor beta chains from one sample in a study of cytomegalovirus exposure and HLA in healthy donors. Here immunoSEQ multiplex PCR was the method, and the copy in TCRdb shows in-frame clones only, minus some. The data hold more than 95,000 clones, with under 90% observed a single time. Source material: PBMCs. These receptor sequences come from a middle-aged woman in good health and CMV-seropositive. CDR3s include the opening cysteine and the closing phenylalanine or tryptophan. The order of the fields is CDR3 protein, CDR3 DNA, V gene, clone size, D gene, J gene. The D gene is left open where the match is weak. Size tells how often a clone was seen (once, few, many) or the class of an expanded clone, and some rows leave it out.

CASSAEQGPFSYNEQFF	TGTGCCAGCAGTGCGGAACAGGGGCCGTTCTCCTACAATGAGCAGTTCTTC	TRBV6-1	.	TRBD1	TRBJ2-1
CASSLRGQTTEAFF	TGTGCCAGCAGCCTCAGGGGACAGACCACTGAAGCTTTCTTT	TRBV11-1	.	TRBD1	TRBJ1-1
CASSSDKTGNTEAFF	TGTGCCAGCAGCTCAGACAAGACCGGGAACACTGAAGCTTTCTTT	TRBV5-8	.	.	TRBJ1-1
CASSPPGRLNTGELFF	TGTGCCAGCTCACCACCGGGCAGGCTTAACACCGGGGAGCTGTTTTTT	TRBV18	.	.	TRBJ2-2
CAWSVQGGETQYF	TGTGCCTGGAGTGTACAGGGAGGGGAGACCCAGTACTTC	TRBV30	.	.	TRBJ2-5
CASSQTPNYGYTF	TGTGCCAGCAGCCAGACTCCAAACTATGGCTACACCTTC	TRBV14	.	.	TRBJ1-2
CASLPPLAGGDWGTDTQYF	TGTGCCAGCCTCCCCCCACTAGCGGGAGGGGACTGGGGCACAGATACGCAGTATTTT	TRBV28	.	TRBD2	TRBJ2-3
CASIWLAGGNEQFF	TGTGCCAGCATTTGGCTAGCGGGAGGAAATGAGCAGTTCTTC	TRBV2	.	TRBD2	TRBJ2-1
CASSLFGMGLAGGFLYNEQFF	TGTGCCAGCAGTTTATTCGGTATGGGACTAGCGGGAGGATTTCTCTACAATGAGCAGTTCTTC	TRBV27	.	TRBD2	TRBJ2-1
CATSRGTSGHNEQFF	TGTGCCACCAGCAGAGGAACTAGCGGACACAATGAGCAGTTCTTC	TRBV15	.	TRBD2	TRBJ2-1
CASSSREIKPYEQYF	TGTGCCAGCAGTAGCAGGGAAATAAAGCCCTACGAGCAGTACTTC	TRBV28	.	.	TRBJ2-7
CASRADYYEQYF	TGTGCCAGCAGGGCCGACTACTACGAGCAGTACTTC	TRBV6-1	.	.	TRBJ2-7
CASSVALRGDIYNEQFF	TGTGCCAGCAGCGTAGCTTTGCGGGGAGACATCTACAATGAGCAGTTCTTC	TRBV9	.	.	TRBJ2-1
CASKYDSSYEQYF	TGTGCCAGCAAGTATGACAGCTCCTACGAGCAGTACTTC	TRBV6-5	.	.	TRBJ2-7
CASSQYPELGQGDYGYTF	TGCGCCAGCAGCCAATACCCAGAATTGGGACAGGGGGACTATGGCTACACCTTC	TRBV4-1	few	TRBD1	TRBJ1-2
CASSYTWRTRSYEQYF	TGTGCCAGCAGCTACACCTGGAGGACCCGCTCCTACGAGCAGTACTTC	TRBV28	once	.	TRBJ2-7
CASSPGMNTEAFF	TGTGCCAGCAGCCCCGGGATGAACACTGAAGCTTTCTTT	TRBV5-8	.	.	TRBJ1-1
CASTGREGQPQHF	TGTGCCAGCACGGGCAGGGAGGGTCAGCCCCAGCATTTT	TRBV6-6	.	.	TRBJ1-5
CAISDLGQGLYEQYF	TGTGCCATCAGTGACTTGGGACAGGGCCTCTACGAGCAGTACTTC	TRBV10-3	.	TRBD1	TRBJ2-7
CASSYGLAGAHEQYF	TGTGCCAGCAGCTACGGACTAGCGGGAGCCCACGAGCAGTACTTC	TRBV11-2	.	TRBD2	TRBJ2-7
CASSEDLEDTQYF	TGTGCCAGTAGTGAGGACTTAGAAGATACGCAGTATTTT	TRBV19	.	.	TRBJ2-3
CASSPPTGGDTEAFF	TGTGCCAGCAGCCCCCCCACAGGGGGTGACACTGAAGCTTTCTTT	TRBV14	.	TRBD1	TRBJ1-1
CASSPRQSLHEQYF	TGTGCCAGCAGTCCGAGGCAGTCACTCCACGAGCAGTACTTC	TRBV6-5	once	.	TRBJ2-7
CASSYFHSGTEAFF	TGTGCCAGCAGTTACTTTCACAGCGGTACTGAAGCTTTCTTT	TRBV6-6	.	.	TRBJ1-1
CASSLSSLGETQYF	TGTGCCAGCAGCTTAAGTTCGCTAGGAGAGACCCAGTACTTC	TRBV7-9	.	.	TRBJ2-5
CASSVVQSGSMGNNEQFF	TGTGCCAGCAGCGTAGTGCAGAGCGGGAGTATGGGCAACAATGAGCAGTTCTTC	TRBV9	.	TRBD2	TRBJ2-1
CASNIGWGRGTDTQYF	TGTGCCAGCAATATCGGATGGGGGCGGGGCACAGATACGCAGTATTTT	TRBV27	few	.	TRBJ2-3
CASTYHSGQGHNEQFF	TGTGCCAGCACCTACCATTCGGGACAGGGTCATAATGAGCAGTTCTTC	TRBV27	.	TRBD1	TRBJ2-1
CAWTTRSGLQPQHF	TGTGCCTGGACCACCCGATCAGGGCTGCAGCCCCAGCATTTT	TRBV30	.	.	TRBJ1-5
CASMGDRGLDQPQHF	TGTGCCAGTATGGGGGACAGGGGGTTGGATCAGCCCCAGCATTTT	TRBV19	.	TRBD1	TRBJ1-5
CASSPVAVANTGELFF	TGTGCCAGCAGCCCTGTGGCTGTTGCGAACACCGGGGAGCTGTTTTTT	TRBV9	.	.	TRBJ2-2